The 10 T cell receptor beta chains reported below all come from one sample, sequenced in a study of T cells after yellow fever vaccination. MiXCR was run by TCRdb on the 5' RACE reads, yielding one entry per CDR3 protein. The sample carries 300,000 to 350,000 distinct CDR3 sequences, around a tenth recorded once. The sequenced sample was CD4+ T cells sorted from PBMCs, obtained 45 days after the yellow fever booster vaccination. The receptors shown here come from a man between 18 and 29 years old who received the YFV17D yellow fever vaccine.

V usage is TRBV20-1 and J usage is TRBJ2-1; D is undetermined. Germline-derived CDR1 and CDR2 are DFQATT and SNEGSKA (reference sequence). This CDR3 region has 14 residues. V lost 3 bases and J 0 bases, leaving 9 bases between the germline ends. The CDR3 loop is CSASAWSSYNEQFF. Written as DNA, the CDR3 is TGCAGTGCTAGCGCTTGGAGCTCCTACAATGAGCAGTTCTTC.

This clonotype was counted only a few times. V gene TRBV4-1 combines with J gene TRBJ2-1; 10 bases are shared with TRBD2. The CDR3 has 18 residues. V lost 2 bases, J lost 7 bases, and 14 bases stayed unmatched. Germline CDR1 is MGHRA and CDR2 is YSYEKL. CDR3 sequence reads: CASSQMGAGGSMSNEQFF. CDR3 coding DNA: TGCGCCAGCAGCCAAATGGGAGCGGGGGGGAGTATGAGTAATGAGCAGTTCTTC.

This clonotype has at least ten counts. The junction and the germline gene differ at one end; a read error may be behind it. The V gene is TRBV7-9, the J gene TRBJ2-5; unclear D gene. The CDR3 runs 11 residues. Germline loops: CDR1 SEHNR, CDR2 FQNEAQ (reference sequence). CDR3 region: CASASTLATVF. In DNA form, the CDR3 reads TGTGCCAGCGCCTCCACGCTGGCTACAGTCTTC.

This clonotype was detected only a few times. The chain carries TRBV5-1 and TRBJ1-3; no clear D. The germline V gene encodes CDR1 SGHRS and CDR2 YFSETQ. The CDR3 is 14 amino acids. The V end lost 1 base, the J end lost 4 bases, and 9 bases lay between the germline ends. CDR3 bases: TGCGCCAGCAGCTTGTGGTCGTTGGGAAACACCATATATTTT. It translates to CASSLWSLGNTIYF.

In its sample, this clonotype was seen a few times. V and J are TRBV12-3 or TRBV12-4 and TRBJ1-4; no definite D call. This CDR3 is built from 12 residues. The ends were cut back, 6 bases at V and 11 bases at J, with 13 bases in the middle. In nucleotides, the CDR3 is TGTGCCAGCAGCTCAGACGCGGGGAAACTGTTTTTT. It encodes CASSSDAGKLFF.

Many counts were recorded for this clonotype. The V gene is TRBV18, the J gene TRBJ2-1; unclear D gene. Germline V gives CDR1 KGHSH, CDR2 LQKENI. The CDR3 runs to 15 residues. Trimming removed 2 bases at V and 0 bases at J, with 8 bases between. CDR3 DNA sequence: TGTGCCAGCTCACCAGGTCCGAGCTCCTACAATGAGCAGTTCTTC. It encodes CASSPGPSSYNEQFF.

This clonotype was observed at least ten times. The CDR3 region is CAIAGGTGRHSPLHF. DNA for the CDR3: TGTGCCATCGCGGGGGGGACAGGGAGGCATTCACCCCTCCACTTT. V is TRBV10-3 and J is TRBJ1-6, with 9 nucleotides matching TRBD1. V lost 8 bases to trimming and J lost 8 bases; unmatched junction nucleotides: 10. Germline CDR1 reads ENHRY; CDR2 reads SYGVKD. The CDR3 extends over 15 amino acids.

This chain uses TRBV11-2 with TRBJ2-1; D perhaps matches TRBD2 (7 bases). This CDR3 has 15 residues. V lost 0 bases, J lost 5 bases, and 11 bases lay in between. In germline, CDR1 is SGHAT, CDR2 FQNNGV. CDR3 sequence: CASSLDPGGNNEQFF. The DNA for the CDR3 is TGTGCCAGCAGCTTAGATCCGGGGGGCAACAATGAGCAGTTCTTC.

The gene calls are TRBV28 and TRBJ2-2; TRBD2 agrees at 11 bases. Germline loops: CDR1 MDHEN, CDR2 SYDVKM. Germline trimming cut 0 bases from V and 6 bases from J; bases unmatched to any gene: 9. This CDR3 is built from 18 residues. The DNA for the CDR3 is TGTGCCAGCAGTTTATGGGCTAGCGGGGGGCGGACCTCCGGGGAGCTGTTTTTT. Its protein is CASSLWASGGRTSGELFF.

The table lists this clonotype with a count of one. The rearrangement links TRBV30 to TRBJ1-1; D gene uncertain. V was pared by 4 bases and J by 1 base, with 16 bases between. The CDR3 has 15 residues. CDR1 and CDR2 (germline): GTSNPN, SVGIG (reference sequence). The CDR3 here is CAWNPGLKGNTEAFF. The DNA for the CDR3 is TGTGCCTGGAATCCGGGCCTTAAGGGGAACACTGAAGCTTTCTTT.